A selection of T cell receptor beta chains follows, all from one sample in a study of shared clonotypes between healthy human individuals. Libraries were prepared by immunoSEQ multiplex PCR; TCRdb keeps only in-frame clonotypes and omits some of them. The table includes millions of clones, approximately 90% detected once. The specimen was naive CD4+ T cells sorted from blood. The receptors were sampled from a man younger than 30 in good health. The CDR3 runs from the conserved cysteine through the conserved F or W. D genes are given only for firm matches. Clone size is shown for a subset of rows, as once, few, many or a class of expanded clone.

CDR3nt	CDR3aa	j_gene	d_gene	v_gene	abundance
TGTGCCAGCAGTTCAACAGGGGGAGCTTTCTTT	CASSSTGGAFF	TRBJ1-1	TRBD1	TRBV6-6	.
TGCAGCGTTGTATTGGGTCGGGAGTTGGGCGAGCAGTACTTC	CSVVLGRELGEQYF	TRBJ2-7	.	TRBV29-1	.
TGTGCCAGCAGTTACCTGAATGCTAACACTGAAGCTTTCTTT	CASSYLNANTEAFF	TRBJ1-1	.	TRBV6-5	.
TGTGCCAGCAGCTCTCCAGACACAATCGGGGGAGAGACCCAGTACTTC	CASSSPDTIGGETQYF	TRBJ2-5	.	TRBV5-4	once
TGTGCCATCAGTGGGGGCCTTACACAGGGGGCCTACGAGCAGTACTTC	CAISGGLTQGAYEQYF	TRBJ2-7	TRBD1	TRBV10-3	.
TGTGCCTGGTCGGGCGGACCCACAGATACGCAGTATTTT	CAWSGGPTDTQYF	TRBJ2-3	.	TRBV30	.
TGTGCCAGCAGCCTCCTCGGACTAGCGGGGGGGGAAGACACAGATACGCAGTATTTT	CASSLLGLAGGEDTDTQYF	TRBJ2-3	TRBD2	TRBV4-2	.
TGCGCCAGCAGCTTGACGGACTCCTATAATTCACCCCTCCACTTT	CASSLTDSYNSPLHF	TRBJ1-6	.	TRBV5-1	once
TGTGCCAGCTCACCACCTAGCGGGATAGACAATGAGCAGTTCTTC	CASSPPSGIDNEQFF	TRBJ2-1	TRBD2	TRBV18	.
TGTGCCAGCAGCCCGGGACTAGCGGTATACAATGAGCAGTTCTTC	CASSPGLAVYNEQFF	TRBJ2-1	TRBD2	TRBV5-4	.
TGTGCCAGCAGCTATCGGCTAGCGGGAATAGATACGCAGTATTTT	CASSYRLAGIDTQYF	TRBJ2-3	TRBD2	TRBV7-2	once
TGCGCCAGCAGCCTCAGGGCTAGCGGCAATGAGCAGTTCTTC	CASSLRASGNEQFF	TRBJ2-1	TRBD2	TRBV5-1	.
TGTGCCAGTAGTATGGGCGGACAGGCGATGTTAACCGGGGAGCTGTTTTTT	CASSMGGQAMLTGELFF	TRBJ2-2	TRBD1	TRBV19	.
TGTGCCAGCAGACCCTACCAGAGTAATTCACCCCTCCACTTT	CASRPYQSNSPLHF	TRBJ1-6	.	TRBV27	.
TGTGCCTCTGACAGGGGGCTCGGAAACACCATATATTTT	CASDRGLGNTIYF	TRBJ1-3	TRBD1	TRBV28	.
TGTGCCAGCAAGTCAGGGGAACTTGAAGCTTTCTTT	CASKSGELEAFF	TRBJ1-1	.	TRBV6-6	.
TGCAGCGTAGTGGGACGGATGAACACTGAAGCTTTCTTT	CSVVGRMNTEAFF	TRBJ1-1	.	TRBV29-1	.
TGTGCCATCAGTGAGTCTGGCGGCTACGAGCAGTACTTC	CAISESGGYEQYF	TRBJ2-7	.	TRBV10-3	.
TGTGCCAGCAGTGAATTGGCGGGCCGGGAGAGTACGCAGTATTTT	CASSELAGRESTQYF	TRBJ2-3	.	TRBV25-1	.
TGTGCCTGGAGGGACAGTCTGGGACAGCCCCAGCATTTT	CAWRDSLGQPQHF	TRBJ1-5	.	TRBV30	.
TGTGCCAGCAGCTTAGATCTAGCGGGAGGAAAGACCCAGTACTTC	CASSLDLAGGKTQYF	TRBJ2-5	TRBD2	TRBV7-2	.
TGTGCCAGCAGCCAGGGCCCCAGGGGGGGGATTGAAAAACTGTTTTTT	CASSQGPRGGIEKLFF	TRBJ1-4	TRBD1	TRBV7-6	.
TGTGCCAGCAGCTCGCAGACAGTCCCCTCTGGAAACACCATATATTTT	CASSSQTVPSGNTIYF	TRBJ1-3	.	TRBV9	.
TGTGCCAGCAGCCTTCGGATTGGGACTAGCGGGAGCCTCTCCTACAATGAGCAGTTCTTC	CASSLRIGTSGSLSYNEQFF	TRBJ2-1	TRBD2	TRBV5-8	.
TGTGCCAGTAGTCGGACAGGCTCACTAAAGAACACCGGGGAGCTGTTTTTT	CASSRTGSLKNTGELFF	TRBJ2-2	TRBD1	TRBV19	.
TGTGCCAGCAGTTACTCTCCAGGGTTTGCATACGAGCAGTACTTC	CASSYSPGFAYEQYF	TRBJ2-7	.	TRBV6-6	.
TGTGCCAGCTCACCGCCGGGACAGGCATACAATGAGCAGTTCTTC	CASSPPGQAYNEQFF	TRBJ2-1	TRBD1	TRBV18	.
TGTGCCAGCAGCTTAGAAGCGAGGGGGGAGCTGTTTTTT	CASSLEARGELFF	TRBJ2-2	.	TRBV13	.
TGTGCCAGCAGTTACTGGACTAGCGACGAGCAGTACTTC	CASSYWTSDEQYF	TRBJ2-7	TRBD2	TRBV28	.
TGTGCCAGCAGCTTATACGTTAGCGGAAATGAGCAGTTCTTC	CASSLYVSGNEQFF	TRBJ2-1	.	TRBV7-2	.
TGTGCCAGCAGTATAGCGGGGCCCACAGATACGCAGTATTTT	CASSIAGPTDTQYF	TRBJ2-3	TRBD2	TRBV2	.
TGTGCCAGCAGTGTGTGGGGGGGCGACGCAGATACGCAGTATTTT	CASSVWGGDADTQYF	TRBJ2-3	.	TRBV6-1	.
TGCGCCAGCAGCCGACAGGGGGACAGCACAGATACGCAGTATTTT	CASSRQGDSTDTQYF	TRBJ2-3	TRBD1	TRBV4-1	.
TGCAGCGTTCGGGACGGAGGGGTCGGGGAGCTGTTTTTT	CSVRDGGVGELFF	TRBJ2-2	.	TRBV29-1	.
TGTGCCAGCTCTAGCGGGGGGCCTCCCTACGAGCAGTACTTC	CASSSGGPPYEQYF	TRBJ2-7	TRBD2	TRBV11-3	.
TGTGCCAGCAGTGAGTCCGGACAGGTGGAAGAGCAGTACTTC	CASSESGQVEEQYF	TRBJ2-7	TRBD1	TRBV25-1	.
TGTGCCAGCACTTTGGGACAGGGAAAGGGGGCCAACGTCCTGACTTTC	CASTLGQGKGANVLTF	TRBJ2-6	TRBD1	TRBV9	.
TGTGCCTGGGGAGGGCTGGACGAGCAGTACTTC	CAWGGLDEQYF	TRBJ2-7	.	TRBV30	.
TGTGCCAGCCATACAGCTGGAAACACCATATATTTT	CASHTAGNTIYF	TRBJ1-3	.	TRBV28	.
TGTGCCAGCAGCCAGGGGGTCAGTTCTGGAAACACCATATATTTT	CASSQGVSSGNTIYF	TRBJ1-3	TRBD1	TRBV7-8	.
TGTGCCAGCACCATGAAATTTTCAGGGAATTCGGTAACTAATGAAAAACTGTTTTTT	CASTMKFSGNSVTNEKLFF	TRBJ1-4	.	TRBV7-9	.
TGTGCCAGCAGCTTAGCGAGCCGGAGTAATTCACCCCTCCACTTT	CASSLASRSNSPLHF	TRBJ1-6	.	TRBV7-2	few
TGTGCCAGTAGTATCCCCTTGACAGGAAGCTATGGCTACACCTTC	CASSIPLTGSYGYTF	TRBJ1-2	.	TRBV19	.
TGCGCCAGCAGCTCCTTGGGCGGCTCTTCCACAGATACGCAGTATTTT	CASSSLGGSSTDTQYF	TRBJ2-3	.	TRBV5-1	.
TGTGCCAGCAGAGGTCAGACCGATTCACCCCTCCACTTT	CASRGQTDSPLHF	TRBJ1-6	.	TRBV25-1	.
TGCGCCAGCACAGATTCCTACAATGAGCAGTTCTTC	CASTDSYNEQFF	TRBJ2-1	.	TRBV10-2	.
TGTGCCTGGAGTGGCCGACAGGGTAAAGAGACCCAGTACTTC	CAWSGRQGKETQYF	TRBJ2-5	TRBD1	TRBV30	.
.	CASSPGEQYFGPIVQYF	TRBJ2-7	.	TRBV7-9	.
TGTGCCAGCAGTGAATACAATCAGCCCCAGCATTTT	CASSEYNQPQHF	TRBJ1-5	.	TRBV25-1	.
TGTGCCAGCAGTGCTCTAGGGGGGGATCAGCCCCAGCATTTT	CASSALGGDQPQHF	TRBJ1-5	.	TRBV2	.
TGTGCCAGCTCACCTTTGACGAACACCGGGGAGCTGTTTTTT	CASSPLTNTGELFF	TRBJ2-2	.	TRBV18	.
TGTGCCAGCAGCTTGGAGACACGGACTTTCTCGCAGTTCTTC	CASSLETRTFSQFF	TRBJ2-1	.	TRBV7-2	.
TGTGCCAGCAGCCACACGGGCGCGGGGGGCCTTCGCTCTGGGGCCAACGTCCTGACTTTC	CASSHTGAGGLRSGANVLTF	TRBJ2-6	TRBD2	TRBV5-4	.
TGTGCCAGCAGCTCGCCGGGACAGTCCTACGAGCAGTACTTC	CASSSPGQSYEQYF	TRBJ2-7	TRBD1	TRBV11-3	.